This T cell receptor beta chain was retrieved from a study of T cells after posttransplantation cyclophosphamide. Points from the study as a whole: Tissue-infiltrating T cells from skin or gut overlapped little with blood T cells. Later blood repertoires were often dominated by clones from the donor CD8+ memory compartment. After PTCy, TRB diversity resembled that of CNI/methotrexate controls.

A marrow graft followed busulfan-fludarabine conditioning, with cyclophosphamide on days +3 and +4. Profiled with immunoSEQ multiplex PCR; TCRdb holds only in-frame clones, not every one. Among about 43,000 clones, around 90% were seen once, and the ten largest hold less than 2.5%. Points on this clone: Its target is not known.

The CDR3 consists of 14 residues. The ends were cut back, 5 bases at V and 5 bases at J, with 12 bases in the middle. Germline CDR1 is SEHNR and CDR2 is FQNEAQ (reference sequence). V is TRBV7-9 and J is TRBJ1-4; D remains unclear. This sequence was found in a male patient aged 55 to 69 who received an allogeneic stem cell transplant from a related donor and was CMV-positive. Certain T cells may be donor cells from the graft. Material: PBMCs, obtained just over 60 days after allogeneic stem cell transplant with posttransplant cyclophosphamide. CDR3: CASSLIGLNEKLFF. The CDR3 DNA is TGTGCCAGCAGCCTCATTGGGCTGAATGAAAAACTGTTTTTT.